A single T cell receptor (beta chain) is shown here with its context. This CDR3 spans 19 amino acids. Germline CDR1 is KGHSH and CDR2 is LQKENI. V lost 3 bases and J lost 1; bases outside the gene matches: 9. This sample was taken from a study of blood T cell repertoires in COVID-19. Overall study: Researchers got acute and convalescent COVID-19 samples from the United States, Italy and Spain. The cDNA or gDNA used as material had been derived from T cells, B-cell-depleted T cells, or PBMCs.

Authors' data handling: Amplified reference gene primers provided the basis for estimating nucleated cell counts. Sequencing used immunoSEQ multiplex PCR; TCRdb keeps in-frame clones, though not all of them. V, J and clone size are those of that table, while D and trimming were read from the DNA. The data hold about 190,000 clones, with roughly 84% observed a single time. The origin of this receptor is a woman of 80 years or more with acute or convalescent COVID-19. The gene calls are TRBV18 and TRBJ2-3; 14 positions agree with TRBD2. Sample: peripheral blood. The CDR3 DNA reads as TGTGCCAGCTCACCCACCGTTCCGGGACTAGCGGGAGGCACAGATACGCAGTATTTT. Its protein is CASSPTVPGLAGGTDTQYF. The variable domain in full, with the rest retrieved from reference TRBV18 and TRBJ2-3, is NAGVMQNPRHLVRRRGQEARLRCSPMKGHSHVYWYRQLPEEGLKFMVYLQKENIIDESGMPKERFSAEFPKEGPSILRIQQVVRGDSAAYFCASSPTVPGLAGGTDTQYFGPGTRLTVL.